The 27 T cell receptor beta chains listed next were all sequenced from one sample in a study of cytomegalovirus exposure and HLA in healthy donors. Vbeta (60) and Jbeta (13) primers were used in the PCR. Profiled with immunoSEQ multiplex PCR; TCRdb holds only in-frame clones, not every one. The repertoire holds fewer than 200,000 clones, with roughly 80% as singletons. Sequenced sample: PBMCs. These receptors were taken from a woman aged 25 to 39 in good health and CMV-seropositive.

The chain employs TRBV18 and TRBJ2-7; 10 positions match TRBD1. With V trimmed by 3 bases and J by 5 bases, 1 base remained unmatched. Germline V gives CDR1 KGHSH, CDR2 LQKENI. This CDR3 region has 13 residues. The CDR3 sequence: CASSPGQGNEQYF. CDR3 nucleotide sequence: TGTGCCAGCTCACCGGGACAGGGGAACGAGCAGTACTTC. The full variable domain, with the rest looked up from reference TRBV18 and TRBJ2-7, is NAGVMQNPRHLVRRRGQEARLRCSPMKGHSHVYWYRQLPEEGLKFMVYLQKENIIDESGMPKERFSAEFPKEGPSILRIQQVVRGDSAAYFCASSPGQGNEQYFGPGTRLTVT.

This sequence joins TRBV5-6 and TRBJ2-1; 7 nucleotides align to TRBD2. This CDR3 has 17 residues. The ends lost 0 bases at V and 4 bases at J; junction bases unmatched: 10. Germline CDR1 reads SGHDT; CDR2 reads YYEEEE. Written as DNA, the CDR3 is TGTGCCAGCAGCTTGGGGGCTTGGGCTAGCGGTTACAATGAGCAGTTCTTC. It yields the protein CASSLGAWASGYNEQFF.

V gene TRBV28 combines with J gene TRBJ1-2, with 7 bases identical to TRBD1. Germline lookup yields CDR1 MDHEN and CDR2 SYDVKM. The CDR3 spans 16 residues. J lost 0 bases, V lost 7 bases, and 11 bases had no gene match. The CDR3, as DNA: TGTGCCAGCACCCTGGACAGGATTTCTACTAACTATGGCTACACCTTC. Translating gives CASTLDRISTNYGYTF.

The sample holds one count of this clone. The rearrangement links TRBV4-1 to TRBJ1-1; D is unclear. Germline V lookup: CDR1 MGHRA, CDR2 YSYEKL. The CDR3 is made up of 13 amino acids. V gave up 1 base and J gave up 5 bases, with 8 bases separating them. The CDR3 reads CASSQVTVTEAFF. The CDR3 coding sequence is TGCGCCAGCAGCCAAGTCACGGTGACTGAAGCTTTCTTT.

The V gene is TRBV29-1, the J gene TRBJ2-3; 10 bases fit TRBD2. The CDR3 runs to 14 residues. Losses at the gene ends were 7 bases for V and 4 bases for J; bases not matched to a gene: 8. Per the germline V gene, CDR1 is SQVTM and CDR2 is ANQGSEA. The CDR3 nucleotides read TGCAGCGGATCCGGGACTAGCGTTCCAGATACGCAGTATTTT. Translation gives CSGSGTSVPDTQYF.

This chain connects TRBV4-1 to TRBJ2-7, with D possibly TRBD2 on 5 matching bases. Germline lookup yields CDR1 MGHRA and CDR2 YSYEKL. V was trimmed by 0 bases and J by 1 base, leaving 7 bases between them. The CDR3 contains 14 residues. The DNA of the CDR3 is TGCGCCAGCAGCCAAGAGCGGGCTTCCTACGAGCAGTACTTC. Translated, it gives CASSQERASYEQYF.

The chain uses TRBV6-4 and TRBJ2-2; 8 bases are shared with TRBD1. Germline values: CDR1 MRHNA, CDR2 SNTAGT. This CDR3 comprises 15 residues. J lost 1 base, V lost 5 bases, and 3 bases had no gene match. The CDR3 loop is CASSSGTGNTGELFF. In DNA form, the CDR3 reads TGTGCCAGCAGTTCCGGGACAGGGAACACCGGGGAGCTGTTTTTT.

This chain joins TRBV7-2 and TRBJ1-4; the D is unclear. The germline CDR1 and CDR2 sequences are SGHTA and FQGNSA. V lost 6 bases and J 7 bases, leaving 15 bases between the germline ends. The CDR3 covers 14 residues. The CDR3 region is CASRQLRISEKLFF. In DNA form, the CDR3 reads TGTGCCAGCAGACAATTGAGGATAAGTGAAAAACTGTTTTTT.

V usage is TRBV15 and J usage is TRBJ1-1, with D possibly TRBD1 on 5 matching bases. CDR1 is LNHNV and CDR2 is YYDKDF in the germline V gene (reference sequence). Trimming left V 0 bases short and J 6 bases short, with 8 bases between. The CDR3 length is 13 residues. The CDR3 here is CATSREQAAEAFF. CDR3 DNA sequence: TGTGCCACCAGCAGAGAACAGGCCGCTGAAGCTTTCTTT.

Here the CDR3 reads CASRLGTGWWGSPLHF. In DNA form, the CDR3 reads TGTGCAAGTCGCTTGGGGACAGGGTGGTGGGGTTCACCCCTCCACTTT. The J gene is TRBJ1-6, the V gene TRBV12-2; the D segment call TRBD1 is taken from the table without a DNA check. TRBV12-2 is shown as a pseudogene. The CDR3 covers 16 residues.

The J gene is TRBJ2-1, the V gene TRBV18; D is undetermined. V lost 3 bases and J 0 bases, leaving 12 bases between the germline ends. Looked up from germline, CDR1 is KGHSH and CDR2 is LQKENI. This CDR3 comprises 16 residues. The CDR3 loop is CASSPEDRGSYNEQFF. CDR3 sequence (DNA): TGTGCCAGCTCACCGGAAGACCGAGGCTCCTACAATGAGCAGTTCTTC.

This rearrangement joins TRBV5-1 to TRBJ2-7, with 7 nucleotides matching TRBD2. Germline V gives CDR1 SGHRS, CDR2 YFSETQ. The CDR3 length is 15 residues. Unmatched junction bases numbered 12, after V lost 4 bases and J lost 5 bases. For the CDR3, the DNA is TGCGCCAGCAGCCCGGGTTCTGGGGGGGAAGACGAGCAGTACTTC. Amino acids: CASSPGSGGEDEQYF.

The genes are TRBV6-1 and TRBJ1-1; TRBD1 is a possible D gene (6 bases). Trimming cost V 1 base and J 0 bases, with 15 bases left between them. Germline V CDR1 and CDR2: MNHNS, SASEGT. The CDR3 consists of 17 residues. CDR3 loop: CASSEEPGQIMNTEAFF. As DNA, the CDR3 is TGTGCCAGCAGTGAAGAACCGGGACAAATAATGAACACTGAAGCTTTCTTT.

The V gene is TRBV6-4, the J gene TRBJ2-7; weak D call: TRBD2 (7 bases). The length of the CDR3 is 14 residues. Germline V lookup: CDR1 MRHNA, CDR2 SNTAGT. The ends were cut back, 2 bases at V and 5 bases at J, with 13 bases in the middle. Here the CDR3 DNA reads TGTGCCAGCAGTGACGGGGGGGACAATAACGAGCAGTACTTC. This encodes CASSDGGDNNEQYF.

The chain uses TRBV7-6 and TRBJ1-1; the match to TRBD1 covers 7 bases. This CDR3 has 16 amino acids. Germline-derived CDR1 and CDR2 are SGHVS and FNYEAQ. V trimming: 2 bases; J trimming: 4 bases; junction bases outside the gene matches: 10. The CDR3 loop reads CASSLLGQIGGTEAFF. The CDR3 nucleotides read TGTGCCAGCAGCTTACTGGGACAGATTGGGGGCACTGAAGCTTTCTTT.

This clone is classed as medium-sized (0.01 to 0.1%). This chain links TRBV27 with TRBJ1-5; 7 bases match TRBD1. CDR1 and CDR2 (germline): MNHEY, SMNVEV (reference sequence). With 0 bases clipped from V and 6 bases from J, the junction kept 2 bases outside the gene matches. The CDR3 has 14 residues. The CDR3: CASSLSQGTQPQHF. Written as DNA, the CDR3 is TGTGCCAGCAGTTTATCACAGGGGACTCAGCCCCAGCATTTT.

This clone was detected a few times. The genes are TRBV6-1 and TRBJ2-1; D might be TRBD1 (6 bases). Looked up from germline, CDR1 is MNHNS and CDR2 is SASEGT. Trimming left V 7 bases short and J 8 bases short, with 15 bases between. There are 13 residues in the CDR3. The CDR3, as DNA: TGTGCCAGCACCGGACAGTTCAACCATGAGCAGTTCTTC. Translation: CASTGQFNHEQFF.

This clone was detected a few times. The V and J genes are TRBV2 and TRBJ2-1, with 7 positions matching TRBD1. V shed 4 bases, J shed 3 bases, and the junction held 6 bases outside the gene matches. CDR1 SNHLY and CDR2 FYNNEI come from the germline V gene. This CDR3 comprises 15 residues. The CDR3 region is CASSGQGRGYNEQFF. The CDR3 nucleotides read TGTGCCAGCAGTGGACAGGGTCGGGGCTACAATGAGCAGTTCTTC.

Judged by abundance, this clone is medium-sized (0.01 to 0.1%). This sequence joins TRBV5-5 and TRBJ1-1; weak D call: TRBD1 (6 bases). This CDR3 spans 15 amino acids. V was cut by 3 bases and J by 4 bases, with 16 bases left in between. The germline CDR1 and CDR2 sequences are SGHKS and YYEKEE (reference sequence). The CDR3 here is CASSSGQLSFTEAFF. In nucleotides, the CDR3 is TGTGCCAGCAGCTCCGGACAGCTTTCCTTCACTGAAGCTTTCTTT.

This rearrangement joins TRBV15 to TRBJ1-2; possible D gene TRBD1, 5 bases. CDR1 is LNHNV and CDR2 is YYDKDF in the germline V gene (reference sequence). Between the trimmed V and J ends, which lost 4 bases and 8 bases, there was a span of 14 bases. The CDR3 contains 13 residues. The CDR3 DNA sequence: TGTGCCACCAGCAAGTATGCAGGGTTGGGCTACACCTTC. Translated, it gives CATSKYAGLGYTF. Complete variable domain (other parts from reference TRBV15 and TRBJ1-2): DAMVIQNPRYQVTQFGKPVTLSCSQTLNHNVMYWYQQKSSQAPKLLFHYYDKDFNNEADTPDNFQSRRPNTSFCFLDIRSPGLGDTAMYLCATSKYAGLGYTFGSGTRLTVV.

The rearrangement joins TRBV19 to TRBJ1-2; 7 bases line up with TRBD1. In germline, CDR1 is LNHDA, CDR2 SQIVND (reference sequence). The CDR3 covers 15 residues. The CDR3 spells CATLHRGQLTYGYTF. The DNA of the CDR3 is TGTGCAACCCTCCACCGGGGACAGCTTACGTATGGCTACACCTTC.

This sequence joins TRBV10-3 and TRBJ1-2; weak D call: TRBD1 (6 bases). The V end lost 10 bases, the J end lost 0 bases, and 15 bases lay between the germline ends. The CDR3 is 14 amino acids. The germline V gene encodes CDR1 ENHRY and CDR2 SYGVKD. The CDR3 DNA follows: TGTGCCACCTTTGGGGGGGCCCCTAACTATGGCTACACCTTC. This translates into CATFGGAPNYGYTF.

On this clone: The sample holds other DNA sequences that translate to the same CDR3. The chain combines TRBV27 with TRBJ1-5; D is possibly TRBD1 (6 bases). CDR3 length equals 13 residues. The V and J ends lost 9 bases and 3 bases respectively, with 12 bases between them. Germline CDR1 MNHEY, CDR2 SMNVEV (reference sequence). CDR3 in amino acids: CARSRTDNQPQHF. For the CDR3, the DNA is TGTGCCAGATCTAGGACAGACAATCAGCCCCAGCATTTT.

The chain is built from TRBV5-1 and TRBJ2-2; perhaps TRBD2 as D (5 bases). CDR1 and CDR2 from the germline V gene are SGHRS and YFSETQ. There are 15 residues in the CDR3. V lost 6 bases and J 1 base, leaving 13 bases between the germline ends. The CDR3 bases are TGCGCCAGCACCTTCCGGGATTTGAACACCGGGGAGCTGTTTTTT. It encodes CASTFRDLNTGELFF.

Written as DNA, the CDR3 is TGTGCCAGCAGCCCCGGGAACCACACTGAAGCTTTCTTT. It codes for CASSPGNHTEAFF. V and J are TRBV7-9 and TRBJ1-1; no clear D gene. The germline CDR1 and CDR2 sequences are SEHNR and FQNEAQ (reference sequence). The CDR3 has 13 residues. V lost 5 bases to trimming and J lost 3 bases, with 10 bases between them.

This clone was counted between two and nine times. The chain couples TRBV7-2 to TRBJ1-1, with D perhaps matching TRBD1 (6 bases). The V gene lost 2 bases and the J gene lost 1 base, with 11 bases spanning the gap. The germline V gene encodes CDR1 SGHTA and CDR2 FQGNSA. The CDR3 covers 15 residues. CDR3 region: CASSLRGAQNTEAFF. The CDR3 DNA follows: TGTGCCAGCAGCTTACGGGGGGCCCAGAACACTGAAGCTTTCTTT.

The chain links TRBV7-7 to TRBJ2-5, with D possibly being TRBD2 (6 bases). The V end was cut by 1 base, the J end by 5 bases, with 11 bases between. The CDR3 runs 14 residues. Germline CDR1 and CDR2: SSHAT and FNYEAQ (reference sequence). Here the CDR3 DNA reads TGTGCCAGCAGCTTAGGCGCGGGGCCGGAGACCCAGTACTTC. Translation: CASSLGAGPETQYF. The full variable domain, completed using reference TRBV7-7 and TRBJ2-5, is GAGVSQSPRYKVTKRGQDVTLRCDPISSHATLYWYQQALGQGPEFLTYFNYEAQPDKSGLPSDRFSAERPEGSISTLTIQRTEQRDSAMYRCASSLGAGPETQYFGPGTRLLVL.